These T cell receptor beta chains were read from a single sample in a study of long-term antiretroviral therapy in people with HIV. The method was immunoSEQ multiplex PCR; TCRdb's version includes in-frame clones alone and lacks a portion of them. The sample contains roughly 28,000 clones, around 90% of which appear only once. Sequences were derived from unsorted PBMCs, sampled 1.8 years after starting antiretroviral therapy. The origin of the receptors is a young woman with HIV. Each CDR3 is given with its conserved first and last residue. D genes are given only for firm matches. Clone size is stated in some rows and not others, as once, few, many or a class when expanded.

j_gene | v_gene | abundance | d_gene | CDR3aa | CDR3nt
TRBJ2-2 | TRBV9 | - | - | CASSVEVTNTGELFF | TGTGCCAGCAGCGTAGAGGTGACGAACACCGGGGAGCTGTTTTTT
TRBJ2-1 | TRBV4-3 | - | TRBD2 | CASSQEEGWTSGVNEQFF | TGCGCCAGCAGCCAAGAAGAGGGGTGGACTAGCGGAGTCAATGAGCAGTTCTTC
TRBJ2-3 | TRBV6-1 | - | - | CASRSTPYTDTQYF | TGTGCCAGCAGATCGACACCCTACACAGATACGCAGTATTTT
TRBJ2-5 | TRBV4-3 | - | - | CASSPSRDTQETQYF | TGCGCCAGCAGCCCATCCCGGGACACCCAAGAGACCCAGTACTTC
TRBJ2-1 | TRBV28 | - | TRBD2 | CASSSSMREGLNEQFF | TGTGCCAGCAGCTCCTCGATGCGGGAGGGCCTGAATGAGCAGTTCTTC
TRBJ2-7 | TRBV5-8 | - | TRBD1 | CASSLIWDRTYEQYF | TGTGCCAGCAGCTTGATATGGGACAGGACCTACGAGCAGTACTTC
TRBJ1-1 | TRBV27 | once | TRBD1 | CASSGDSTMNTEAFF | TGTGCCAGCAGTGGGGACAGCACCATGAACACTGAAGCCTTCTTT
TRBJ2-5 | TRBV11-3 | - | TRBD1 | CASSLSGQGGTQYF | TGTGCCAGCAGCTTAAGTGGACAGGGAGGGACCCAGTACTTC
TRBJ1-1 | TRBV19 | few | - | CASSTGGGLAFF | TGTGCCAGTAGTACCGGAGGGGGTTTGGCTTTCTTT
TRBJ1-5 | TRBV19 | - | TRBD1 | CASSPTGGSNQPQHF | TGTGCCAGTAGCCCCACAGGGGGGAGCAATCAGCCCCAGCATTTT
TRBJ1-1 | TRBV5-6 | - | - | CASSFVRGNTEAFF | TGTGCCAGCAGCTTCGTCAGGGGGAACACTGAAGCTTTCTTT
TRBJ2-1 | TRBV19 | few | TRBD2 | CASSIGLAGAYEQFF | TGTGCCAGTAGTATTGGGCTAGCGGGAGCGTATGAGCAGTTCTTC
TRBJ1-6 | TRBV27 | once | - | CASSYIQGEGNSPLHF | TGTGCCAGCAGCTACATTCAGGGAGAAGGGAATTCACCCCTCCACTTT
TRBJ2-1 | TRBV15 | once | TRBD2 | CATSRAPGTSGSSYNEQFF | TGTGCCACCAGCAGAGCCCCCGGGACTAGCGGGAGCTCCTACAATGAGCAGTTCTTC
TRBJ2-1 | TRBV10-1 | - | - | CASREKSLGGNNEQFF | TGCGCCAGCAGAGAGAAATCCCTCGGGGGTAACAATGAGCAGTTCTTC
TRBJ2-3 | TRBV29-1 | - | TRBD2 | CSVAGGLLSTDTQYF | TGCAGCGTGGCGGGAGGGCTTCTGAGCACAGATACGCAGTATTTT
TRBJ2-5 | TRBV5-5 | - | - | CASSLANREGETQYF | TGTGCCAGCAGCTTGGCTAACAGGGAGGGAGAGACCCAGTACTTC
TRBJ1-5 | TRBV6-5 | - | - | CASSPGHQPQHF | TGTGCCAGCAGTCCGGGCCATCAGCCCCAGCATTTT
TRBJ1-1 | TRBV6-5 | - | - | CASSYSRSQGTEAFF | TGTGCCAGCAGTTACTCGCGATCTCAGGGAACTGAAGCTTTCTTT
TRBJ2-3 | TRBV6-5 | - | - | CASSYSTGRNTDTQYF | TGTGCCAGCAGTTACTCGACGGGAAGAAACACAGATACGCAGTATTTT
TRBJ2-7 | TRBV7-2 | - | TRBD1 | CASSFRQGGMWEQYF | TGTGCCAGCAGCTTTCGACAGGGTGGGATGTGGGAGCAGTACTTC
TRBJ1-2 | TRBV6-6 | few | - | CASSLGQAGGYTF | TGTGCCAGCAGTCTAGGACAAGCTGGTGGCTACACCTTC
TRBJ2-1 | TRBV11-2 | - | TRBD2 | CASSFGAGVYNEQFF | TGTGCCAGCAGCTTTGGAGCGGGAGTCTACAATGAGCAGTTCTTC
TRBJ2-7 | TRBV7-8 | - | TRBD2 | CASSLGAGHSYEQYF | TGTGCCAGCAGCTTAGGAGCGGGGCACTCCTACGAGCAGTACTTC
TRBJ2-7 | TRBV6-5 | - | - | CASSRLRGLHEQYF | TGTGCCAGCAGCCGCCTTAGGGGTTTGCACGAGCAGTACTTC
TRBJ1-2 | TRBV28 | - | - | CASSLPQGRSWGYTF | TGTGCCAGCAGTTTACCCCAGGGAAGAAGCTGGGGCTACACCTTC
TRBJ2-3 | TRBV19 | - | - | CASSGGNTLITQYF | TGTGCCAGTAGCGGGGGAAATACACTTATTACGCAGTATTTT
TRBJ2-7 | TRBV11-2 | once | TRBD1 | CASSTDRVNEQYF | TGTGCCAGCAGCACGGACAGGGTGAACGAGCAGTACTTC
TRBJ1-5 | TRBV6-1 | - | TRBD1 | CASSEWGTGGLEPQHF | TGTGCCAGCAGTGAATGGGGGACAGGGGGCTTGGAGCCCCAGCATTTT
TRBJ1-1 | TRBV6-5 | - | - | CASSYRGNTEAFF | TGTGCCAGCAGTTACAGGGGGAACACTGAAGCTTTCTTT
TRBJ2-3 | TRBV4-2 | - | TRBD2 | CASSQGGAGGTDTQYF | TGTGCCAGCAGCCAAGGGGGAGCGGGGGGCACAGATACGCAGTATTTT
TRBJ2-2 | TRBV11-3 | - | - | CASSSNTGELFF | TGTGCCAGCAGCTCTAACACCGGGGAGCTGTTTTTT
TRBJ2-3 | TRBV7-2 | - | TRBD1 | CASSGGGQGSDTQYF | TGTGCCAGCAGCGGAGGGGGACAGGGATCAGATACGCAGTATTTT
TRBJ1-2 | TRBV4-3 | - | - | CASSPRPREGSNYGYTF | TGCGCCAGCAGCCCCCGTCCCCGAGAGGGATCCAACTATGGCTACACCTTC
TRBJ2-5 | TRBV9 | - | TRBD1 | CASSLTGTAKRSETQYF | TGTGCCAGCAGCCTAACCGGGACAGCGAAACGTTCTGAGACCCAGTACTTC
TRBJ1-4 | TRBV2 | - | TRBD1 | CASSKTGLTNEKLFF | TGTGCCAGCAGTAAGACAGGGTTGACTAATGAAAAACTGTTTTTT
TRBJ1-2 | TRBV19 | - | TRBD1 | CASSDGADRVIGYTF | TGTGCCAGTAGCGATGGAGCGGACAGGGTTATTGGCTACACCTTC
TRBJ1-2 | TRBV13 | - | - | CASSPFTRNYGYTF | TGTGCCAGCAGCCCCTTTACCCGAAACTATGGCTACACCTTC
TRBJ1-1 | TRBV7-8 | - | - | CASSLNTNTEAFF | TGTGCCAGCAGCCTAAATACCAACACTGAAGCTTTCTTT
TRBJ2-1 | TRBV7-6 | few | - | CASSLDTPSSYNEQFF | TGTGCCAGCAGCCTAGACACCCCGAGCTCCTACAATGAGCAGTTCTTC
TRBJ2-7 | TRBV7-9 | - | TRBD2 | CASSSGLAYEQYF | TGTGCCAGCAGTTCTGGACTAGCCTACGAGCAGTACTTC
TRBJ1-1 | TRBV19 | once | - | CASSIAGLNTEAFF | TGTGCCAGTAGTATAGCGGGGCTGAACACTGAAGCTTTCTTT
TRBJ2-1 | TRBV4-2 | - | - | CASSQETRGGGEQFF | TGTGCCAGCAGCCAAGAGACTAGAGGGGGAGGGGAGCAGTTCTTC
TRBJ2-2 | TRBV7-3 | - | TRBD2 | CASSQGLASTGELFF | TGTGCCAGCAGCCAGGGACTAGCCAGCACCGGGGAGCTGTTTTTT
TRBJ2-7 | TRBV27 | - | - | CASSPGPSTYEQYF | TGTGCCAGCAGTCCCGGACCCTCGACCTACGAGCAGTACTTC